These T cell receptor beta chains were read from a single sample in a study of blood T cell repertoires in COVID-19. Assay used: immunoSEQ multiplex PCR; TCRdb lists only in-frame clones, some missing. The table includes approximately 150,000 clones, 86% detected once. Specimen: peripheral blood. The receptors shown here come from a woman between 65 and 79 years old with acute or convalescent COVID-19. The CDR3 runs from the conserved cysteine through the conserved F or W. The D gene is left open where the match is weak. Where a row states a size, it is once, few, many or the class of an expanded clone; other rows omit it.

j_gene | v_gene | d_gene | abundance | CDR3nt | CDR3aa
TRBJ1-4 | TRBV28 | TRBD1 | once | TGTGCCAGCAGTTTAGGGGACAGGGCTAATGAAAAACTGTTTTTT | CASSLGDRANEKLFF
TRBJ2-2 | TRBV7-9 | - | - | TGTGCCAGCAGCCTAGTCGTCGGGGAGCTGTTTTTT | CASSLVVGELFF
TRBJ2-7 | TRBV11-2 | TRBD1 | - | TGTGCCAGCAGCTGGGGACAGGGCCTTTCCTACGAGCAGTACTTC | CASSWGQGLSYEQYF
TRBJ1-4 | TRBV4-3 | - | - | TGCGCCAGCAGCCAACGGACGGGAGGCGCTAATGAAAAACTGTTTTTT | CASSQRTGGANEKLFF
TRBJ2-5 | TRBV7-9 | TRBD1 | - | TGTGCCAGCAGCTTAGCAGTGACAGGGGTGGAAGAGACCCAGTACTTC | CASSLAVTGVEETQYF
TRBJ1-5 | TRBV6-1 | - | once | TGTGCCAGCAGTGAGTTCCAGGGTTGGTATCAGCCCCAGCATTTT | CASSEFQGWYQPQHF
TRBJ1-6 | TRBV19 | - | - | TGTGCCAGTAGTACTTCCCCGCCCGTCGTCTCCGGTATGGATTCACCCCTCCACTTT | CASSTSPPVVSGMDSPLHF
TRBJ2-5 | TRBV14 | - | - | TGTGCCAGCAGCCAACAGTACCAAGAGACCCAGTACTTC | CASSQQYQETQYF
TRBJ2-5 | TRBV6-2/TRBV6-3 | TRBD1 | - | TGTGCCAGCAGTAACTCAGGGGGCGCCTGGGAGACCCAGTACTTC | CASSNSGGAWETQYF
TRBJ2-5 | TRBV5-1 | TRBD2 | - | TGCGCCAGCAGCACCGGGACTAGCGGGGGGCTCCAAGAGACCCAGTACTTC | CASSTGTSGGLQETQYF
TRBJ1-5 | TRBV6-2/TRBV6-3 | TRBD1 | - | TGTGCCAGCAGTTACTCAGGGGGCGGATGGGATCAGCCCCAGCATTTT | CASSYSGGGWDQPQHF
TRBJ1-1 | TRBV13 | TRBD1 | once | TGTGCCAGCAGCGTGACAGGGTACATGAACACTGAAGCTTTCTTT | CASSVTGYMNTEAFF
TRBJ2-1 | TRBV13 | - | - | TGTGCCAGCAGCTTAAGGGCGAGGGGGGGCAGCCCCTACAATGAGCAGTTCTTC | CASSLRARGGSPYNEQFF
TRBJ2-1 | TRBV30 | TRBD2 | - | TGTGCCTGGAGTAGCGGGAGCCTGCAAGCCTACAATGAGCAGTTCTTC | CAWSSGSLQAYNEQFF
TRBJ2-7 | TRBV10-1 | - | few | TGCGCCAGCAGTGGTTCGCAGGGGAAGGCCTACGAGCAGTACTTC | CASSGSQGKAYEQYF
TRBJ2-2 | TRBV7-9 | - | once | TGTGCCAGCAGCTTAGCGTCAGTGACCGGGGAGCTGTTTTTT | CASSLASVTGELFF
TRBJ1-5 | TRBV12-3/TRBV12-4 | - | - | TGTGCCAGCACTCCCTCTAGCAATCAGCCCCAGCATTTT | CASTPSSNQPQHF
TRBJ2-4 | TRBV21-1 | - | - | TGTGCCAGTCCTCTAGCCAAAAACATTCAGTACTTC | CASPLAKNIQYF
TRBJ1-6 | TRBV5-1 | TRBD1 | - | TGCGCCAGCAGCAGCGGGACAGGGGGCGCGTCTGGCAATTCACCCCTCCACTTT | CASSSGTGGASGNSPLHF
TRBJ2-7 | TRBV30 | - | - | TGTGCCTGGCGGCAGGGGACCTACGAGCAGTACTTC | CAWRQGTYEQYF
TRBJ2-3 | TRBV20-1 | - | - | TGCAGTGCTGCGAGTTTAGGACTGCCGTATTTT | CSAASLGLPYF
TRBJ2-1 | TRBV7-6 | - | - | TGTGCCAGCAGCTTAGAGTGGAGGTCGGGGAATGAGCAGTTCTTC | CASSLEWRSGNEQFF
TRBJ2-6 | TRBV7-3 | TRBD2 | once | TGTGCCAGCAGCCCCGGACTAGCGGGAAGCTCTGGGGCCAACGTCCTGACTTTC | CASSPGLAGSSGANVLTF
TRBJ2-7 | TRBV11-2 | TRBD2 | - | TGTGCCAGCAGCTCGACCACTAGCGATCCCTACGAGCAGTACTTC | CASSSTTSDPYEQYF
TRBJ1-4 | TRBV18 | TRBD1 | - | TGTGCCAGCTCTTATGGACAGGGAACTAATGAAAAACTGTTTTTT | CASSYGQGTNEKLFF
TRBJ2-1 | TRBV7-9 | - | - | TGTGCCAGCACGAAGGAGGGCCGGTGGAATGAGCAGTTCTTC | CASTKEGRWNEQFF
TRBJ2-7 | TRBV5-5 | TRBD2 | once | TGTGCCAGCAGCGCACGGTTATCCCGAACTAGCGGGAGTCCCTACGAGCAGTACTTC | CASSARLSRTSGSPYEQYF
TRBJ2-1 | TRBV5-1 | TRBD2 | - | TGCGCCAGCACTGAAGTCGTAGCGGGGGGGCCCAATGAGCAGTTCTTC | CASTEVVAGGPNEQFF
TRBJ2-5 | TRBV5-6 | - | - | TGTGCCAGCAGCTTGCTTAACCAAGAGACCCAGTACTTC | CASSLLNQETQYF
TRBJ2-3 | TRBV30 | - | - | TGTGCCTGGAGTCGGGGTTTCACAGATACGCAGTATTTT | CAWSRGFTDTQYF
TRBJ2-1 | TRBV29-1 | TRBD2 | few | TGCAGCGTTGAAGGGACTAGCGGGAGCAATGAGCAGTTCTTC | CSVEGTSGSNEQFF
TRBJ1-1 | TRBV2 | TRBD1 | - | TGTGCCAGCAGTGAACGGCGAACAGGGGGCGGGATGACTGAAGCTTTCTTT | CASSERRTGGGMTEAFF
TRBJ1-4 | TRBV6-2/TRBV6-3 | - | - | TGTGCCAGCAGTTACCGCGGAACTAGTAATGAAAAACTGTTTTTT | CASSYRGTSNEKLFF
TRBJ2-1 | TRBV11-2 | TRBD1 | - | TGTGCCAGCAGCTTATCCGGTGCAGGGGGCAATGAGCAGTTCTTC | CASSLSGAGGNEQFF
TRBJ1-3 | TRBV4-1 | TRBD1 | - | TGCGCCAGCAGCCAAGGCCCCACAGGGGTGGGAAACACCATATATTTT | CASSQGPTGVGNTIYF
TRBJ2-3 | TRBV7-2 | TRBD2 | - | TGTGCCAGCAGCTTAGGAGTGGGACTAGCGGTACATACGCAGTATTTT | CASSLGVGLAVHTQYF
TRBJ2-7 | TRBV6-5 | - | few | TGTGCCAGCAAGGAGCAAACCTACGAGCAGTACTTC | CASKEQTYEQYF
TRBJ1-1 | TRBV7-9 | - | - | TGTGCCAGCAGCTTAGCCAGGGGAGATGAAGCTTTCTTT | CASSLARGDEAFF
TRBJ2-2 | TRBV6-6 | - | - | TGTGCCAGCAATCCGGGACTTCGAACCACCGGGGAGCTGTTTTTT | CASNPGLRTTGELFF
TRBJ1-4 | TRBV28 | - | - | TGTGCCAGCAGTTTTCCCGGGAGCTGGAATGAAAAACTGTTTTTT | CASSFPGSWNEKLFF
TRBJ2-1 | TRBV7-2 | TRBD2 | - | TGTGCCAGCAGCTTAGGGCTAGCGGGAGACAATGAGCAGTTCTTC | CASSLGLAGDNEQFF
TRBJ2-3 | TRBV15 | - | - | TGTGCCACCAGCAGAGATACCGGACTTGGCTTAGATACGCAGTATTTT | CATSRDTGLGLDTQYF
TRBJ1-1 | TRBV6-1 | TRBD1 | few | TGTGCCAGCAGTGAATTGGAAGGGGGCCGCTGGGTGAACACTGAAGCTTTCTTT | CASSELEGGRWVNTEAFF
TRBJ2-3 | TRBV7-2 | TRBD2 | - | TGTGCCAGCAGCAAAACCGGGACTAACACAGATACGCAGTATTTT | CASSKTGTNTDTQYF
TRBJ2-2 | TRBV7-2 | - | - | TGTGCCAGCAGCTTAGCGCAGGGTAACACCGGGGAGCTGTTTTTT | CASSLAQGNTGELFF
TRBJ2-5 | TRBV7-6 | TRBD1 | - | TGTGCCAGCAGCCATCCGGGACAGGCGCAAGAGACCCAGTACTTC | CASSHPGQAQETQYF